Detailed here is one T cell receptor (beta chain). Its antigen is unidentified. This entry belongs to a study of beta chain features in type 1 diabetes. Study conclusions and caveats: Shortening of TCRB CDR3s, moderate but significant, appeared in all four CD4+ subsets of Type 1 diabetes patients.

The CDR3 totals 15 residues. V lost 7 bases, J lost 4 bases, and 19 bases lay in between. Germline CDR1 reads LNHDA; CDR2 reads SQIVND (reference sequence). Expressed TCRB transcripts were sequenced because the isolated RNA had all been reverse transcribed beforehand. Sequencing was performed with immunoSEQ multiplex PCR; in TCRdb, only in-frame clones are kept and a portion is missing. Here the sample spans some 250,000 clones, about 15% being singletons. This chain joins TRBV19 and TRBJ1-1, with a tentative D call TRBD1 (6 bases). Material for sequencing was naive CD4+ T cells from blood. This TCR was sampled from a man aged 25 to 45 with type 1 diabetes. The CDR3 DNA reads as TGTGCCAGTACCCCCACCCGGGACATGTCCACTGAAGCTTTCTTT. Protein product: CASTPTRDMSTEAFF.